The rows below give T cell receptor beta chains drawn from one sample of a study of long-term antiretroviral therapy in people with HIV. Produced via immunoSEQ multiplex PCR; TCRdb's table is partial and in-frame only. The sample consists of under 45,000 clones, roughly nine tenths of them appearing once. This specimen was unsorted PBMCs, taken 1.2 years after starting antiretroviral therapy. Receptors were obtained from a woman in her fifties or sixties with HIV. CDR3s include the opening cysteine and the closing phenylalanine or tryptophan. The D gene is left open where the match is weak. Clone size is shown for a subset of rows, as once, few, many or a class of expanded clone.

TRBV5-8,14,.,TRBJ1-1,.,CASSLRPYNTEAFF,TGTGCCAGCAGCTTGCGGCCGTACAACACTGAAGCTTTCTTT
TRBV5-4,14,.,TRBJ2-1,.,CASSLEAGYNEQFF,TGTGCCAGCAGCTTGGAGGCAGGGTACAATGAGCAGTTCTTC
TRBV7-2,12,.,TRBJ2-2,.,CASGALNGELFF,TGTGCCAGTGGGGCCTTAAACGGGGAGCTGTTTTTT
TRBV15,17,.,TRBJ1-5,few,CATSRDLGEHLYQPQHF,TGTGCCACCAGCAGAGATCTGGGGGAGCATCTCTATCAGCCCCAGCATTTT
TRBV30,11,.,TRBJ1-1,.,CAWRERGEAFF,TGTGCCTGGAGGGAACGTGGTGAAGCTTTCTTT
TRBV6-6,16,TRBD1,TRBJ1-5,.,CASSYSRDRGNQPQHF,TGTGCCAGCAGTTACTCTCGGGACAGGGGCAATCAGCCCCAGCATTTT
TRBV7-3,14,.,TRBJ1-1,once,CASSLLSVASEAFF,TGTGCCAGCAGCTTATTGTCCGTGGCCTCTGAAGCTTTCTTT
TRBV5-1,15,TRBD1,TRBJ2-1,.,CASSLAGQGYNEQFF,TGCGCCAGCAGCCTCGCGGGACAGGGATACAATGAGCAGTTCTTC
TRBV27,12,.,TRBJ2-2,.,CATRVGTGELFF,TGTGCTACTCGGGTTGGCACCGGGGAGCTGTTTTTT
TRBV6-1,15,.,TRBJ1-5,.,CASSGVRSGNQPQHF,TGTGCCAGCAGTGGGGTGCGGTCAGGGAATCAGCCCCAGCATTTT
TRBV11-3,13,.,TRBJ1-1,.,CASSLWSFTEAFF,TGTGCCAGCAGCTTATGGTCTTTCACTGAAGCTTTCTTT
TRBV6-1,14,TRBD1,TRBJ2-7,.,CASSEGTGLAEQYF,TGTGCCAGCAGTGAGGGGACAGGGTTGGCGGAGCAGTACTTC
TRBV18,13,.,TRBJ1-1,.,CASSPEYYTEAFF,TGTGCCAGCTCACCAGAATACTACACTGAAGCTTTCTTT
TRBV6-6,14,.,TRBJ1-4,.,CASSYLQSGEKLFF,TGTGCCAGCAGTTACCTACAGTCGGGGGAAAAACTGTTTTTT
TRBV9,14,.,TRBJ2-7,.,CASSVGPDSYEQYF,TGTGCCAGCAGCGTAGGCCCAGACTCCTACGAGCAGTACTTC
TRBV6-1,15,.,TRBJ2-1,.,CASSVMAIGTNEQFF,TGTGCCAGCAGTGTGATGGCCATAGGGACCAATGAGCAGTTCTTC
TRBV30,15,TRBD1,TRBJ1-3,.,CAWRATGGSGNTIYF,TGTGCCTGGAGGGCCACAGGGGGCTCTGGAAACACCATATATTTT
TRBV29-1,12,.,TRBJ1-1,.,CSVSRGNTEAFF,TGCAGCGTTAGCAGGGGGAACACTGAAGCTTTCTTT
TRBV2,17,TRBD1,TRBJ1-1,.,CASSAPGQGALNTEAFF,TGTGCCAGCAGTGCTCCCGGACAGGGGGCCCTGAACACTGAAGCTTTCTTT
TRBV7-9,18,TRBD1,TRBJ1-2,.,CASSKIQGFSKIGYGYTF,TGTGCCAGCAGCAAGATACAGGGGTTTTCTAAAATTGGCTATGGCTACACCTTC
TRBV7-8,15,.,TRBJ1-1,.,CASSLGTILNTEAFF,TGTGCCAGCAGCTTAGGCACAATCTTGAACACTGAAGCTTTCTTT
TRBV12-5,14,.,TRBJ1-5,few,CASGLGMSNQPQHF,TGTGCTAGTGGTTTGGGGATGAGCAATCAGCCCCAGCATTTT
TRBV25-1,14,.,TRBJ1-2,.,CASSGNPGNYGYTF,TGTGCCAGCAGTGGGAACCCAGGGAACTATGGCTACACCTTC
TRBV9,15,TRBD1,TRBJ2-5,once,CASSVAPTGWETQYF,TGTGCCAGCAGCGTAGCCCCGACAGGGTGGGAGACCCAGTACTTC
TRBV6-5,16,.,TRBJ1-2,.,CASSYHLSTGDYGYTF,TGTGCCAGCAGTTACCACCTCAGCACAGGAGACTATGGCTACACCTTC
TRBV5-1,11,.,TRBJ2-1,.,CASRWGDEQFF,TGCGCCAGCAGGTGGGGGGATGAGCAGTTCTTC
TRBV19,13,TRBD1,TRBJ2-1,few,CATLDRGSDEQFF,TGTGCCACCTTGGACAGGGGGTCCGATGAGCAGTTCTTC
TRBV5-1,13,TRBD2,TRBJ2-5,.,CASSPGLEETQYF,TGCGCCAGCAGCCCTGGACTAGAAGAGACCCAGTACTTC
TRBV25-1,16,TRBD1,TRBJ1-2,.,CASRETKQGARYGYTF,TGTGCCAGCAGGGAAACGAAACAGGGGGCGCGGTATGGCTACACCTTC
TRBV7-9,16,TRBD2,TRBJ2-3,.,CASSSGSGGPTDTQYF,TGTGCCAGCAGCTCCGGTAGCGGGGGGCCCACAGATACGCAGTATTTT
TRBV11-2,15,TRBD2,TRBJ2-1,.,CASSPSGGGYNEQFF,TGTGCCAGCAGCCCTAGCGGGGGGGGTTACAATGAGCAGTTCTTC
TRBV7-9,15,TRBD1,TRBJ1-2,.,CASSPKGQANSGYTF,TGTGCCAGCAGCCCGAAAGGACAGGCAAATAGCGGCTACACCTTC
TRBV7-6,14,TRBD1,TRBJ2-5,.,CASSGSGGGETQYF,TGTGCCAGCAGCGGCTCAGGGGGCGGAGAGACCCAGTACTTC
TRBV15,15,TRBD1,TRBJ1-1,.,CATSREIQGSTEAFF,TGTGCCACCAGCAGAGAGATACAGGGGAGCACTGAAGCTTTCTTT
TRBV30,15,.,TRBJ2-6,.,CAWTSDSSGANVLTF,TGTGCCTGGACAAGCGACAGCTCTGGGGCCAACGTCCTGACTTTC
TRBV5-1,14,TRBD1,TRBJ2-7,.,CASSFIDRGYEQYF,TGCGCCAGCAGCTTTATCGACAGGGGCTACGAGCAGTACTTC
TRBV4-2,14,.,TRBJ2-2,.,CASSQLGETGELFF,TGTGCCAGCAGCCAATTAGGGGAAACCGGGGAGCTGTTTTTT
TRBV7-8,17,.,TRBJ2-1,.,CASSLAGGGGSYNEQFF,TGTGCCAGCAGCTTAGCCGGCGGGGGCGGCTCCTACAATGAGCAGTTCTTC
TRBV6-1,15,TRBD1,TRBJ2-7,.,CASSDRDRAVYEQYF,TGTGCCAGCAGTGACCGGGACAGGGCGGTCTACGAGCAGTACTTC
TRBV30,11,.,TRBJ2-5,once,CAWGGRETQYF,TGTGCCTGGGGGGGCCGGGAGACCCAGTACTTC
TRBV5-8,13,.,TRBJ2-4,.,CASGGMPKNIQYF,TGTGCCAGCGGGGGGATGCCCAAAAACATTCAGTACTTC
TRBV7-9,13,.,TRBJ2-4,.,CASSLVDSHIQYF,TGTGCCAGCAGCTTGGTCGACAGCCACATTCAGTACTTC
TRBV6-6,15,TRBD1,TRBJ2-7,.,CASSPTGGKTYEQYF,TGTGCCAGCAGCCCGACAGGGGGCAAGACCTACGAGCAGTACTTC
TRBV5-1,17,.,TRBJ1-3,few,CASSLDPGGARGNTIYF,TGCGCCAGCAGCTTGGACCCCGGGGGGGCGAGGGGAAACACCATATATTTT
TRBV6-1,15,TRBD1,TRBJ1-2,.,CAGSPDRAMVYGYTF,TGTGCCGGAAGCCCGGACAGGGCAATGGTCTATGGCTACACCTTC
TRBV4-1,15,TRBD1,TRBJ2-7,.,CASSQEDRETYEQYF,TGCGCCAGCAGCCAAGAAGACAGGGAAACCTACGAGCAGTACTTC
TRBV5-5,19,TRBD2,TRBJ2-7,.,CASSLVAKVPLLAASEQYF,TGTGCCAGCAGCTTGGTAGCCAAGGTACCTCTACTAGCGGCTTCCGAGCAGTACTTC
TRBV7-2,14,.,TRBJ2-3,few,CASSFEGTEDTQYF,TGTGCCAGCAGCTTCGAGGGCACGGAAGATACGCAGTATTTT
TRBV27,14,TRBD1,TRBJ2-3,.,CASRQGRDTDTQYF,TGTGCCAGCCGACAGGGACGAGACACAGATACGCAGTATTTT
TRBV9,13,.,TRBJ1-6,.,CASKATDNSPLHF,TGTGCCAGCAAGGCGACAGATAATTCACCCCTCCACTTT
TRBV15,15,.,TRBJ1-2,.,CATSRDNRAENGYTF,TGTGCCACCAGCAGAGATAACAGGGCAGAAAATGGCTACACCTTC
TRBV28,15,.,TRBJ1-6,.,CASSLIRDNNSPLHF,TGTGCCAGCAGTTTAATCAGGGACAATAATTCACCCCTCCACTTT
TRBV11-2,16,TRBD2,TRBJ2-3,few,CASSPGSGGTPDTQYF,TGTGCCAGCAGCCCAGGGAGCGGGGGGACTCCAGATACGCAGTATTTT
TRBV7-8,17,TRBD1,TRBJ1-1,.,CASSSRQGARENTEAFF,TGTGCCAGCAGCAGCCGACAGGGGGCGCGTGAAAATACTGAAGCTTTCTTT
TRBV7-9,15,.,TRBJ1-1,few,CASSLGPGTVPEAFF,TGTGCCAGCAGCTTAGGCCCAGGGACGGTGCCTGAAGCTTTCTTT